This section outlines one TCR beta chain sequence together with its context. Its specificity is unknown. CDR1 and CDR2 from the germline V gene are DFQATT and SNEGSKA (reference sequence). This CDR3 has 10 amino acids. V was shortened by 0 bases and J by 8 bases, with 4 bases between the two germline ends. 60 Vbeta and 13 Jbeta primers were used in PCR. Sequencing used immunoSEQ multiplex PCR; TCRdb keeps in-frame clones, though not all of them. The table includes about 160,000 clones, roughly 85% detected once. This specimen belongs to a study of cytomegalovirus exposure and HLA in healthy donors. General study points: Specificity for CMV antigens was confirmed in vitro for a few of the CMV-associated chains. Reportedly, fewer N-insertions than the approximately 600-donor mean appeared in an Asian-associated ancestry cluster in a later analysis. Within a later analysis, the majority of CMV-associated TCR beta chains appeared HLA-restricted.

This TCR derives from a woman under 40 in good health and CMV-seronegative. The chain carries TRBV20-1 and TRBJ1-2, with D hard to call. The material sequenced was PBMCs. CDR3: CSARDRGYTF. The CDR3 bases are TGCAGTGCTAGAGACAGAGGCTACACCTTC.